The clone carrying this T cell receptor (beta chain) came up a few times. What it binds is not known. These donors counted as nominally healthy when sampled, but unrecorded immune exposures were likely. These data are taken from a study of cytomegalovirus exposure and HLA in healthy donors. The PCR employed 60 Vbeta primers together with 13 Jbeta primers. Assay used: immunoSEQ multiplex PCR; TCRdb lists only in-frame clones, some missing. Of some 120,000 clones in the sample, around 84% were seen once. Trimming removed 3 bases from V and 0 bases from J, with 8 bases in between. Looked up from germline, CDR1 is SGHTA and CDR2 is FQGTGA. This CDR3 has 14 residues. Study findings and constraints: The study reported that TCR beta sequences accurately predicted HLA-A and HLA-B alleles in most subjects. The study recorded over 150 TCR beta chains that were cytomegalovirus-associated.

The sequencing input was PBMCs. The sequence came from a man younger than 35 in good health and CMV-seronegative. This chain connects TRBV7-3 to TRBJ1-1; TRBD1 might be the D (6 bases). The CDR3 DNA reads TGTGCCAGCAGCTTGGGGGGGCTGAACACTGAAGCTTTCTTT. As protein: CASSLGGLNTEAFF.